These T cell receptor beta chains were read from a single sample in a study of CXCR3-negative and CXCR3-positive naive CD8 T cells. Using the 5' RACE reads, TCRdb records one entry per CDR3 protein without DNA. This listing includes some 85,000 distinct CDR3 sequences. Source material: naive CXCR3+ CD8+ T cells from blood. These receptors were taken from a human donor in good health. Some clones in this sample may be carry-over from other donors' samples. CDR3s include the opening cysteine and the closing phenylalanine or tryptophan.

TRBV12-3/TRBV12-4	TRBJ2-5	CASNGLAGDLRRETQYF
TRBV5-1	TRBJ1-5	CANDGVSGNQPQHF
TRBV5-4	TRBJ2-1	CASSAGLDNEQFF
TRBV2	TRBJ2-3	CASSEQAGPDTQYF
TRBV6-2/TRBV6-3	TRBJ1-4	CASSYSNFRTGGEKLFF
TRBV20-1	TRBJ2-7	CSARGTGVYEQYF
TRBV27	TRBJ2-5	CASSLWGAGTQETQYF
TRBV15	TRBJ1-5	CATSTAPANQPQHF
TRBV12-3/TRBV12-4	TRBJ2-7	CASSLCSDRSSYEQYF
TRBV13	TRBJ2-1	CASSYGGSEQFF
TRBV20-1	TRBJ2-7	CSVIQAGSSYEQYF
TRBV5-4	TRBJ2-7	CASSSRGGSYEQYF
TRBV20-1	TRBJ2-1	CSATGTRAYNEQFF
TRBV4-1	TRBJ1-2	CASSLGPGDLYGYTF
TRBV15	TRBJ1-1	CATSRDPAGLEAFF
TRBV5-1	TRBJ2-2	CASSLNTPGGELFF
TRBV6-6	TRBJ1-5	CASSYQGAGDQPQHF
TRBV7-8	TRBJ2-7	CASSLASGGHYEQYF
TRBV7-3	TRBJ2-7	CASSFSGGVDEQYF
TRBV12-3/TRBV12-4	TRBJ2-7	CASSLWQGIHEQYF
TRBV7-9	TRBJ2-3	CASIKTDTQYF
TRBV29-1	TRBJ2-1	CSVDFGYEQFF
TRBV29-1	TRBJ2-7	CSVEKENGYSYEQYF
TRBV9	TRBJ2-3	CASSDPPADTQYF
TRBV4-1	TRBJ2-7	CASSQETGVEQYF
TRBV21-1	TRBJ2-7	CASSRDRGRGEQYF
TRBV21-1	TRBJ1-3	CASSKGSPGRLTSGNTIYF
TRBV27	TRBJ1-2	CASSSGGNYGYTF
TRBV20-1	TRBJ2-7	CSARGRTSGALYEQYF
TRBV28	TRBJ2-5	CASSRQGETQYF
TRBV7-2	TRBJ2-7	CASSALAGSYEQYF
TRBV9	TRBJ2-7	CASSVELVGSVNEQYF
TRBV28	TRBJ2-7	CASSYDGLPPEQHF
TRBV10-3	TRBJ1-1	CAISETPDRGTEAFF
TRBV14	TRBJ2-1	CASSRRGALDEQFF
TRBV28	TRBJ2-1	CASSLPDTLHGAGAFF
TRBV5-1	TRBJ2-3	CASSLEPRWTGDTQYF
TRBV28	TRBJ2-1	CASSPWDGYNEQFF
TRBV30	TRBJ2-7	CAWSVGNYEQYF
TRBV14	TRBJ2-6	CASSPRGSGANVLTF
TRBV11-2	TRBJ1-1	CASSLRRRGLNTEAFF
TRBV7-8	TRBJ2-7	CASSLSPSAKYEQYF
TRBV27	TRBJ2-3	CASSGTGGPDTQYF
TRBV6-5	TRBJ2-3	CASAPRGDTQYF
TRBV15	TRBJ1-4	CATSRVIANEKLFF
TRBV4-1	TRBJ2-5	CASSQWVQETQYF
TRBV28	TRBJ2-7	CASSISGRPGEQYF
TRBV20-1	TRBJ2-7	CSAPGTGHSYEQYF
TRBV28	TRBJ1-5	CASSSEQGRNQPQHF
TRBV5-1	TRBJ2-7	CASSLGGQGPRGQYF
TRBV4-1	TRBJ2-7	CASSQVFGQGYEQYF
TRBV28	TRBJ1-2	CASSLVPQGAVDGYTF
TRBV28	TRBJ2-2	CASSLGQIGLAGGSWNTGELFF